This TCR beta chain was identified during a study of T cell changes during pregnancy in multiple sclerosis. Clones were read by immunoSEQ multiplex PCR, and TCRdb kept only the in-frame ones, dropping some. The table shows more than 25,000 clones, with 91% occurring only once. The sample holds one count of this clone. CDR1 is MNHEY, CDR2 SMNVEV, per germline (reference sequence). V lost 5 bases to trimming and J lost 6 bases, with 25 bases between them. CDR3 length: 17 amino acids. The rearrangement joins TRBV27 to TRBJ1-2, with TRBD1 as a possible D gene (6 bases). The sample was CD8+ T cells from peripheral blood mononuclear cells, taken in the second trimester of pregnancy. The TCR originated in a female donor in good health, enrolled as a control in a pregnancy study. The CDR3 reads CASSLTLQGTTPDGYTF. CDR3 in DNA: TGTGCCAGCAGTCTTACCCTACAGGGTACGACTCCGGATGGCTACACCTTC.